This T cell receptor beta chain was captured in a study of blood T cell repertoires in COVID-19. About the study: Donors in the United States, Italy and Spain gave samples during acute or convalescent COVID-19. T cells, B-cell-depleted T cells, or PBMCs provided the cDNA or gDNA that served as material.

With 4 bases removed from V and 8 bases from J, the gap between germline ends came to 11 bases. This CDR3 has 12 residues. Germline loops: CDR1 SNHLY, CDR2 FYNNEI. Methods used by the authors: Reference gene primer amplification in the assay estimated nucleated cell counts. Measured with immunoSEQ multiplex PCR; TCRdb has only the in-frame clones, and not every one. V, J and clone size were drawn from that table, and D and trimming were deduced from the DNA. The sample contains about 210,000 clones, roughly 88% of which appear only once. The chain uses TRBV2 and TRBJ1-2; no clear D gene. The sequence was obtained from a middle-aged man who had recovered from COVID-19. The sample taken for sequencing was peripheral blood. The CDR3 spells CASSGGSGGYTF. The CDR3 DNA follows: TGTGCCAGCAGTGGTGGGAGTGGGGGCTACACCTTC.